This T cell receptor delta chain comes out of a study of Vδ1+ human thymocytes. Thymocytes were sorted as CD3+ TCRVdelta1+ TCRVdelta2- after alphabeta T cell depletion. RNA was extracted from the cells and then reverse transcribed. CDR3 amplicons came from multiplex PCR with pooled V-gene forward and constant-region reverse primers. TCRdb reanalysed the multiplex PCR reads via CATT. This table has about 58,000 delta-chain clones, roughly 16% appearing once. Germline lookup yields CDR1 TSWWSYY and CDR2 QGS. Trimming left V 9 bases short and J 7 bases short, with 27 bases between. The CDR3 runs to 16 residues. This clone appeared once. What it recognizes is unknown. Overall study results and limits: Thymic TRG and TRD repertoires appeared highly polyclonal.

The material sequenced was Vdelta1+ gamma-delta thymocytes from the thymus. Documented subset: FACS-sorted CD3+ TCRalphabeta- TCRVdelta1+ TCRVdelta2- thymocytes. The chain carries TRDV1 and TRDJ1; D may be TRDD3 (5 bases). This clonotype was sampled from a girl less than two years old who had congenital heart surgery. CDR3 sequence reads: CALGGLRLWTGGKLIF. CDR3 nucleotides: TGTGCTCTCGGAGGCCTCCGGCTTTGGACGGGGGGTAAACTCATCTTT.